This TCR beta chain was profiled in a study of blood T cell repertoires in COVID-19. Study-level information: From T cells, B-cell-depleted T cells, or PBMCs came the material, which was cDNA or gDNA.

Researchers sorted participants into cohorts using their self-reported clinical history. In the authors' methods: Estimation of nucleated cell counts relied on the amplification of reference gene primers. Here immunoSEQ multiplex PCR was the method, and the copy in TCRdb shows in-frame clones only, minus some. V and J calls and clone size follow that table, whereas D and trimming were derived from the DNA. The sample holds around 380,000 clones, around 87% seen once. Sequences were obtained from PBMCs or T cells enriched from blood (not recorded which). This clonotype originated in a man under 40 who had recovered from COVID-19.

CDR3 bases: TGTGCCAGTAGTTCAGACCAGGGGTGGAATCAGCCCCAGCATTTT. Translated, it gives CASSSDQGWNQPQHF. The chain is built from TRBV19 and TRBJ1-5, with D possibly matching TRBD1 (6 bases). In germline, CDR1 is LNHDA, CDR2 SQIVND (reference sequence). Trimming removed 5 bases at V and 4 bases at J, with 15 bases between. The CDR3 covers 15 residues.